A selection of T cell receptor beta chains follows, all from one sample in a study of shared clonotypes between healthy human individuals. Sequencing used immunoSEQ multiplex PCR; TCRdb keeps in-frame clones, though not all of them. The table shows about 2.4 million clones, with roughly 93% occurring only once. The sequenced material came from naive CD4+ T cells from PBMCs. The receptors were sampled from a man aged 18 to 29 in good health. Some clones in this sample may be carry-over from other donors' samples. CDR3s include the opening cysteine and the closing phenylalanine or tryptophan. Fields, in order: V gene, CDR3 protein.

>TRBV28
CAIDSEDFSDTDTQYF
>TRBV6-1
CASSEFKQNTGELFF
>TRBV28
CASSLGVHYGYTF
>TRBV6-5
CASSSPSGSNEQFF
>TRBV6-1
CASNQNRGSNGLLFF
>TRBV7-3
CASSLTANTGELFF
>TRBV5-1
CASSYGLAEETQYF
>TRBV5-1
CASRQSGQGGVETQYF
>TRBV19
CASRLQGVSNQPQHF
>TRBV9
CASSVGSWSVEQYF
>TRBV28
CASSFGGRTSYEQYF
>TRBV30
CAWSTLGPGWETQYF
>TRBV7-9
CASSQTGGIHYGYTF
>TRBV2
CASSVKGQPDTQYF
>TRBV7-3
CASSQLLRGGELFF
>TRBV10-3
CAISHRGSGANVLTF
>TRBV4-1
CASSQGQLSWAQHF
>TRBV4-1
CASSPQEGLTYYEQYF
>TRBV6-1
CASNYRVIGELFF
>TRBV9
CASSRGQGRNIQYF
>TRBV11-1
CASSQGLAGDTQYF